The 15 T cell receptor beta chains in this list originate from one sample, sequenced in a study of cytomegalovirus exposure and HLA in healthy donors. The primer mix had 60 Vbeta and 13 Jbeta primers. Here immunoSEQ multiplex PCR was the method, and the copy in TCRdb shows in-frame clones only, minus some. This repertoire shows 50,000 or so clones, around 52% found once; its top ten account for 12%. The sequenced material came from PBMCs. The receptors originated from a human donor in good health.

The CDR3 is CASTYREQFF. For the CDR3, the DNA is TGTGCCAGCACCTACAGGGAGCAGTTCTTC. The chain recombines TRBV6-1 with TRBJ2-1; D is possibly TRBD1 (5 bases). The CDR3 length is 10 residues. V was clipped by 7 bases and J by 10 bases, with 8 bases between them. Per the germline V gene, CDR1 is MNHNS and CDR2 is SASEGT.

The chain has TRBV19 and TRBJ2-5, with TRBD2 identical over 7 bases. This CDR3 is built from 13 residues. Germline V lookup: CDR1 LNHDA, CDR2 SQIVND (reference sequence). Germline trimming cut 7 bases from V and 3 bases from J; bases unmatched to any gene: 5. CDR3 DNA: TGTGCCAGTATGGGGGGGTATGAAGAGACCCAGTACTTC. As protein: CASMGGYEETQYF.

The count of this clone is one. The chain carries TRBV2 and TRBJ2-7; tentatively, D is TRBD1 (6 bases). CDR3 size: 13 residues. The germline V gene encodes CDR1 SNHLY and CDR2 FYNNEI. Trimming removed 3 bases from V and 8 bases from J, with 14 bases in between. The CDR3 bases are TGTGCCAGCAGTGATCGGACAGTTTGGAAGCAGTACTTC. Translation gives CASSDRTVWKQYF.

V usage is TRBV12-5 and J usage is TRBJ2-6, with D possibly being TRBD1 (6 bases). V was pared by 1 base and J by 3 bases, with 7 bases between. The length of the CDR3 is 15 residues. Germline loops: CDR1 LGHNT, CDR2 FRNRAP. CDR3 nucleotides: TGTGCTAGTGGTTTGGGGGGGCTTGGGGCCAACGTCCTGACTTTC. Its protein is CASGLGGLGANVLTF.

This clone was recorded a few times. This chain joins TRBV29-1 and TRBJ2-2; the match to TRBD2 covers 8 bases. In germline, CDR1 is SQVTM, CDR2 ANQGSEA. V lost 6 bases to trimming and J lost 2 bases; unmatched junction nucleotides: 8. CDR3 length equals 15 residues. The CDR3 nucleotides are TGCAGCGTCAGGGCGGGGGGTATAAACACCGGGGAGCTGTTTTTT. Residues: CSVRAGGINTGELFF.

Points on this clone: Relative to the germline gene, one junction end is altered; a read error may explain this. The chain joins TRBV7-9 to TRBJ2-3; TRBD2 aligns across 8 bases. The germline CDR1 and CDR2 sequences are SEHNR and FQNEAQ (reference sequence). This CDR3 region has 16 residues. Here the CDR3 DNA reads TGTTCCAGCAGCTTAGTGGTAGCGGGGAGCACAGATACGCAGTATTTT. Amino acid sequence: CSSSLVVAGSTDTQYF.

This clone was seen repeatedly, ten times or more. This chain joins TRBV4-1 and TRBJ1-1, with 7 bases matching TRBD1. CDR1 is MGHRA and CDR2 is YSYEKL in the germline V gene. The CDR3 has 15 residues. The V and J ends lost 0 bases and 7 bases, in that order; junction bases with no gene match: 8. The CDR3 DNA sequence: TGCGCCAGCAGCCAAGACTCAGGGGGAATCGGTGAAGCTTTCTTT. Protein product: CASSQDSGGIGEAFF.

This chain joins TRBV7-9 and TRBJ2-7, with 10 bases lining up with TRBD1. This CDR3 spans 14 amino acids. The germline V gene encodes CDR1 SEHNR and CDR2 FQNEAQ (reference sequence). V was pared by 5 bases and J by 3 bases, with 4 bases of the junction left unmatched. The CDR3 DNA reads TGTGCCAGCAGCGCAGGGACAGGGGACTACGAGCAGTACTTC. Protein sequence: CASSAGTGDYEQYF.

V gene TRBV19 combines with J gene TRBJ2-1, with D tentatively TRBD2 (6 bases). The CDR3 loop spans 15 amino acids. Trimming left V 6 bases short and J 7 bases short, with 19 bases between. Germline V gene lookup returns CDR1 LNHDA and CDR2 SQIVND (reference sequence). This CDR3 is CASSAGTTEGNEQFF. Written as DNA, the CDR3 is TGTGCCAGTAGCGCCGGGACCACGGAGGGGAATGAGCAGTTCTTC.

The chain couples TRBV10-3 to TRBJ1-5, with 10 bases lining up with TRBD1. The germline V gene encodes CDR1 ENHRY and CDR2 SYGVKD. After removal of 8 bases from V and 4 bases from J, the junction contained 8 bases not matched to a gene. The CDR3 sequence is 15 residues long. The CDR3 sequence: CAIGTGVEANQPQHF. Written as DNA, the CDR3 is TGTGCCATCGGGACAGGGGTCGAAGCGAATCAGCCCCAGCATTTT.

V is TRBV11-2 and J is TRBJ2-2; D not certain. Trimming left V 4 bases short and J 7 bases short, with 10 bases between. The CDR3 is made up of 13 amino acids. Germline loops: CDR1 SGHAT, CDR2 FQNNGV. The CDR3 nucleotides are TGTGCCAGCAGCTCCGATAGAGGCGGGGAGCTGTTTTTT. It encodes CASSSDRGGELFF. Full variable domain (missing parts from reference TRBV11-2 and TRBJ2-2): EAGVAQSPRYKIIEKRQSVAFWCNPISGHATLYWYQQILGQGPKLLIQFQNNGVVDDSQLPKDRFSAERLKGVDSTLKIQPAKLEDSAVYLCASSSDRGGELFFGEGSRLTVL.

V is TRBV19 and J is TRBJ2-6; maybe TRBD2 (8 bases). Germline-derived CDR1 and CDR2 are LNHDA and SQIVND (reference sequence). There are 18 residues in the CDR3. V was cut by 4 bases and J by 2 bases, with 18 bases left in between. As DNA, the CDR3 is TGTGCCAGTAGTACCACGGGACAGCGGGGGACTGGGGCCAACGTCCTGACTTTC. It yields the protein CASSTTGQRGTGANVLTF.

This clone was observed a few times. The chain employs TRBV5-8 and TRBJ1-2, with a weak D call TRBD1 (6 bases). Trimming shortened V by 2 bases and J by 8 bases, and 22 bases separated the two germline ends. This CDR3 contains 16 residues. From germline, CDR1 is SGHTS and CDR2 YDEGEE. CDR3 DNA: TGTGCCAGCAGCTTAGTAACCGGGACACCCCATAAGGGCTACACCTTC. It specifies CASSLVTGTPHKGYTF. Complete variable domain (other parts from reference TRBV5-8 and TRBJ1-2): EAGVTQSPTHLIKTRGQQATLRCSPISGHTSVYWYQQALGLGLQFLLWYDEGEERNRGNFPPRFSGRQFPNYSSELNVNALELEDSALYLCASSLVTGTPHKGYTFGSGTRLTVV.

This clone was seen more than once but under ten times. This chain joins TRBV2 and TRBJ1-5, with D unclear. CDR1 is SNHLY and CDR2 is FYNNEI in the germline V gene. V was pared by 4 bases and J by 4 bases, with 11 bases between. The CDR3 sequence is 14 residues long. The CDR3 loop reads CASSGVTVNQPQHF. DNA of the CDR3: TGTGCCAGCAGTGGTGTTACAGTTAATCAGCCCCAGCATTTT.

In DNA form, the CDR3 reads TGTGCCAGCAGCTCGGACACCACCGGGGAGCTGTTTTTT. Translation: CASSSDTTGELFF. The gene calls are TRBV7-2 and TRBJ2-2; D might be TRBD1 (5 bases). This CDR3 has 13 amino acids. V lost 4 bases, J lost 4 bases, and 7 bases lay in between. CDR1 is SGHTA, CDR2 FQGNSA, per germline.